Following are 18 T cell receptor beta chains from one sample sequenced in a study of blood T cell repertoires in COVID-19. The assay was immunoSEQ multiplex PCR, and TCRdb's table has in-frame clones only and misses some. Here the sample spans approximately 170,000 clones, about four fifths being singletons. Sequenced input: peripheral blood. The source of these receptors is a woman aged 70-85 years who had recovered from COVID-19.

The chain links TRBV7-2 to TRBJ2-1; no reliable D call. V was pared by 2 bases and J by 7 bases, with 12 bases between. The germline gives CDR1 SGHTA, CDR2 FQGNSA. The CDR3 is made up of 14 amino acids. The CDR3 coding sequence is TGTGCCAGCAGCTTATCGATGGCAGTAAATGAGCAGTTCTTC. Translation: CASSLSMAVNEQFF.

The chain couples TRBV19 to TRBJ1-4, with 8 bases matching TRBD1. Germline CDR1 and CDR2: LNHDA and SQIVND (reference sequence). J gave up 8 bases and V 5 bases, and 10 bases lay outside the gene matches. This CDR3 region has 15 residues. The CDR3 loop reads CASSPWTGRREKLFF. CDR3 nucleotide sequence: TGTGCCAGTAGTCCCTGGACAGGGCGTCGGGAAAAACTGTTTTTT.

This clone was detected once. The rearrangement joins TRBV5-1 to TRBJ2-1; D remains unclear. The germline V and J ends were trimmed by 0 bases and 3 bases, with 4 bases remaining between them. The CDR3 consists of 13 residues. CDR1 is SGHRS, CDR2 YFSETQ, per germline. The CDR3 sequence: CASSLASYNEQFF. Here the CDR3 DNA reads TGCGCCAGCAGCTTGGCCAGCTACAATGAGCAGTTCTTC.

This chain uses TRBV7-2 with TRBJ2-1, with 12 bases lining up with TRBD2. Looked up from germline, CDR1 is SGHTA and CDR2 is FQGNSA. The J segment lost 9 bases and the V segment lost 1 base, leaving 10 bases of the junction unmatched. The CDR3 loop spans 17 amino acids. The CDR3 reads CASSLVPLAGGPVEQFF. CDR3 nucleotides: TGTGCCAGCAGCTTAGTCCCCCTAGCGGGAGGGCCGGTTGAGCAGTTCTTC.

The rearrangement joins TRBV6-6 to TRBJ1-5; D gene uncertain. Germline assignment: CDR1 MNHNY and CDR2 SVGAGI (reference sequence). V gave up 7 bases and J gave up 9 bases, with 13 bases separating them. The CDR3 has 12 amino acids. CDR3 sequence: CASTSNRGPQHF. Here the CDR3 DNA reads TGTGCCAGCACATCCAATCGGGGGCCCCAGCATTTT.

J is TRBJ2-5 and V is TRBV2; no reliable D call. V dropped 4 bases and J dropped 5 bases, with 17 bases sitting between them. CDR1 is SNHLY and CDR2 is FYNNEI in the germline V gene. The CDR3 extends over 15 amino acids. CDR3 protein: CASSGPPGSRETQYF. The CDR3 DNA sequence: TGTGCCAGCAGTGGTCCTCCCGGTTCTCGGGAGACCCAGTACTTC.

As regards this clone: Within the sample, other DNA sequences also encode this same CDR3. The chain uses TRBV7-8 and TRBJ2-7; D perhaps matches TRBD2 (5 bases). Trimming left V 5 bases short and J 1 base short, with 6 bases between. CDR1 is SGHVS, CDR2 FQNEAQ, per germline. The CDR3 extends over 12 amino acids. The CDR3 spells CASSPGSYEQYF. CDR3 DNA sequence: TGTGCCAGCAGCCCGGGATCCTACGAGCAGTACTTC. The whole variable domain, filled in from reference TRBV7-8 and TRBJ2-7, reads GAGVSQSPRYKVAKRGQDVALRCDPISGHVSLFWYQQALGQGPEFLTYFQNEAQLDKSGLPSDRFFAERPEGSVSTLKIQRTQQEDSAVYLCASSPGSYEQYFGPGTRLTVT.

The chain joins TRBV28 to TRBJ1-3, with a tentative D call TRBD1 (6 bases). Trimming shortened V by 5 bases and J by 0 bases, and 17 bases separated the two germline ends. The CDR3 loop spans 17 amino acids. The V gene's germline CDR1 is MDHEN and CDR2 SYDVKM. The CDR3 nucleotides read TGTGCCAGCAGTCGCCTCCGGGACATACCCTCTGGAAACACCATATATTTT. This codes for CASSRLRDIPSGNTIYF.

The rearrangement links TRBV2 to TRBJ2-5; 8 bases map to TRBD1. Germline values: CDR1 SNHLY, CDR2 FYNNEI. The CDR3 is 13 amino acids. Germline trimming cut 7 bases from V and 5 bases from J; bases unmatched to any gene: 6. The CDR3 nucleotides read TGTGCCAGCATCACAGGGGGGCGGGAGACCCAGTACTTC. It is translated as CASITGGRETQYF.

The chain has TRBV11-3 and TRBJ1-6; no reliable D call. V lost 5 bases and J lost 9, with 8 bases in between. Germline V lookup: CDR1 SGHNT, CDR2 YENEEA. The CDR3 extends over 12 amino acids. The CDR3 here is CASSHPGSPLHF. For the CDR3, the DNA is TGTGCCAGCAGCCACCCGGGTTCACCCCTCCACTTT.

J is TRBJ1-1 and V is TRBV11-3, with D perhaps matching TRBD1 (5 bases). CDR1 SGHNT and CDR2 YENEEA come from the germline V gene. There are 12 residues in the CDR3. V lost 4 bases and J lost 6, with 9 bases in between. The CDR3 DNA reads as TGTGCCAGCAGCTCCCAGGGCGCTGAAGCTTTCTTT. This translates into CASSSQGAEAFF.

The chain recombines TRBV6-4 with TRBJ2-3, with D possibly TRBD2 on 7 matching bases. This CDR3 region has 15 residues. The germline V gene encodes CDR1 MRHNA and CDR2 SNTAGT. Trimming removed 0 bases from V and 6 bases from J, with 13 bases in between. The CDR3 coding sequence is TGTGCCAGCAGTGACTCGAGGGGGGGGGCCGATACGCAGTATTTT. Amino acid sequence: CASSDSRGGADTQYF.

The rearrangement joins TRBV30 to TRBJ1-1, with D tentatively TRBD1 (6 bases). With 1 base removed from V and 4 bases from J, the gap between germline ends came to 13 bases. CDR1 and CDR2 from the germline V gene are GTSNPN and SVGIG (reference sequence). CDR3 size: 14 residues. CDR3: CAWSEGGGGTEAFF. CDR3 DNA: TGTGCCTGGAGTGAGGGGGGCGGGGGCACTGAAGCTTTCTTT.

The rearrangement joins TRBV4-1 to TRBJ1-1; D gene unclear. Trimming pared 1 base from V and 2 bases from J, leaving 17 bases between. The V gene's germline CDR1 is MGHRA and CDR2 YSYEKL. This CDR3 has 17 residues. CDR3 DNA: TGCGCCAGCAGCCAAGCTAGTTGGGGAGGGCTCAACACTGAAGCTTTCTTT. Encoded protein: CASSQASWGGLNTEAFF.

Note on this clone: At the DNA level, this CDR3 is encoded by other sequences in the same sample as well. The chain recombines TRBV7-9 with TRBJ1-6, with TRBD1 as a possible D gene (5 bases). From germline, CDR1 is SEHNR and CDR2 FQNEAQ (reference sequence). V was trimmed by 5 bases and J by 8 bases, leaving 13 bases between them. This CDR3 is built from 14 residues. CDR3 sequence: CASSPTGGDSPLHF. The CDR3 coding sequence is TGTGCCAGCAGCCCAACAGGAGGGGATTCACCCCTCCACTTT.

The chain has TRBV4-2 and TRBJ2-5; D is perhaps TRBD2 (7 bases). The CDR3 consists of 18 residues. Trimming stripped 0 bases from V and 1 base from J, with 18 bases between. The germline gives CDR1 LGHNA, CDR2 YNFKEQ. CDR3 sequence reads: CASSQEGGAGALQETQYF. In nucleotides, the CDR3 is TGTGCCAGCAGCCAAGAGGGTGGGGCGGGGGCACTCCAAGAGACCCAGTACTTC.

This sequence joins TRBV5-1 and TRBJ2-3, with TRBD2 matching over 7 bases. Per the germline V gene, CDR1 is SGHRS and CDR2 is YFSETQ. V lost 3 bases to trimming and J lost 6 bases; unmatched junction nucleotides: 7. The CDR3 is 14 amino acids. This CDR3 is CASSSGLVHDTQYF. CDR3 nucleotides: TGCGCCAGCAGCTCTGGACTAGTTCACGATACGCAGTATTTT.

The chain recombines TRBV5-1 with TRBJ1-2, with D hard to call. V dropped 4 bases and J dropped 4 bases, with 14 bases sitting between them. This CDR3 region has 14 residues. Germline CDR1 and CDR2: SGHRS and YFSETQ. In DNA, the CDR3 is TGCGCCAGCAGCCGGGCCTCGGCGGGCTATGGCTACACCTTC. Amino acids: CASSRASAGYGYTF.